The sample holds one count of the clone carrying this T cell receptor (beta chain). Trimming stripped 0 bases from V and 8 bases from J, with 13 bases between. CDR1 and CDR2 from the germline V gene are KGHSH and LQKENI. The CDR3 length is 15 residues. TCRdb keeps only in-frame clones here, not all; method: immunoSEQ multiplex PCR. The table includes about 140,000 clones, around nine tenths detected once. The data belong to a study of control samples from healthy donors and cancer patients. This sequence joins TRBV18 and TRBJ1-4; D gene uncertain. This receptor was taken from a woman under 40 in good health. Sequencing was performed on blood. The CDR3: CASSPPPDPGEKLFF. The CDR3 nucleotides are TGTGCCAGCTCACCACCCCCGGACCCTGGGGAAAAACTGTTTTTT.